This T cell receptor (beta chain) was sequenced in a study of shared clonotypes between healthy human individuals. For each subset, genomic DNA was distributed in equal portions over several immunoSEQ plates. How the authors handled the data: Junction-only immunoSEQ sequences carried no quality scores, so filtering differed. The data were produced by immunoSEQ multiplex PCR, yet TCRdb's version contains in-frame clones alone and is incomplete. Clonal size and the V and J genes are those of that table, whereas D and trimming came from the DNA. The sample consists of 2 million to 2.5 million clones, approximately 93% of them appearing once. As regards this clone: What it binds is unknown. The sample holds other DNA sequences that translate to the same CDR3.

Division of CD4+ cells produced a CD45RA+ naive subset and a CD45RA-negative memory subset. Whole-study findings and limits: Clonotype sharing levels among donors were expected to vary with sequencing depth.

The source material was naive CD4+ T cells from PBMCs. Subset: CD45RA+ positively selected. The source is a man between 18 and 35 years old in good health. Some clones in this sample may be carry-over from other donors' samples.

The CDR3: CAWSGGMGETQYF. In DNA form, the CDR3 reads TGTGCCTGGAGCGGGGGGATGGGAGAGACCCAGTACTTC. This sequence joins TRBV30 and TRBJ2-5, with TRBD2 matching over 7 bases. Per germline, CDR1 GTSNPN and CDR2 SVGIG (reference sequence). With 3 bases clipped from V and 4 bases from J, the junction kept 5 bases outside the gene matches. This CDR3 contains 13 residues.